This passage covers 15 T cell receptor beta chains from one sample sequenced in a study of patients and donors after allogeneic stem cell transplantation. Via MiXCR, TCRdb re-called the RT-PCR reads, giving one row per CDR3 protein. The sample yields about a million distinct CDR3 sequences, over 15% seen once. Material for sequencing was blood, either unsorted or a sorted T cell fraction (not recorded which). Source of these receptors: a human donor who was either an allogeneic HSCT recipient or a stem cell or donor lymphocyte infusion donor (not recorded which). It is not recorded whose cells these are; they may come from a transplant donor.

The CDR3 spells CASSLGLGTTSSTLQYF. In DNA form, the CDR3 reads TGTGCCAGCAGCTTGGGCCTCGGAACTACGAGCAGTACTTTGCAGTACTTC. This chain links TRBV5-4 with TRBJ2-7; D is unclear. Germline values: CDR1 SGHNT, CDR2 YYREEE (reference sequence). The CDR3 runs 17 residues. The germline V and J ends were trimmed by 0 bases and 9 bases, with 25 bases remaining between them.

This chain uses TRBV7-2 with TRBJ2-2, with D tentatively TRBD1 (5 bases). Trimming shortened V by 5 bases and J by 4 bases, and 11 bases separated the two germline ends. The CDR3 has 14 residues. Germline values: CDR1 SGHTA, CDR2 FQGNSA. The DNA of the CDR3 is TGTGCCAGCAGCAGCCGACAGACCACCGGGGAGCTGTTTTTT. Translated, it gives CASSSRQTTGELFF.

The J gene is TRBJ2-1, the V gene TRBV2, with D possibly called TRBD1 or TRBD2 (5 bases each). Looked up from germline, CDR1 is SNHLY and CDR2 is FYNNEI. The CDR3 length is 13 residues. The V and J ends lost 7 bases and 9 bases respectively, with 16 bases between them. The CDR3, as DNA: TGTGCCAGCAAGAGAACGGGGCAGGGTGAGCAGTTCTTC. Translating it yields CASKRTGQGEQFF. Using reference TRBV2 and TRBJ2-1 for the parts outside the CDR3, the full variable domain is EPEVTQTPSHQVTQMGQEVILRCVPISNHLYFYWYRQILGQKVEFLVSFYNNEISEKSEIFDDQFSVERPDGSNFTLKIRSTKLEDSAMYFCASKRTGQGEQFFGPGTRLTVL.

The chain links TRBV7-9 to TRBJ1-3, with D hard to call. Germline V gene lookup returns CDR1 SEHNR and CDR2 FQNEAQ (reference sequence). V was pared by 5 bases and J by 0 bases, with 8 bases between. The CDR3 is made up of 14 amino acids. In DNA form, the CDR3 reads TGTGCCAGCAGCCAGGACGCCTCTGGAAACACCATATATTTT. Its protein product is CASSQDASGNTIYF.

This chain uses TRBV7-8 with TRBJ1-6; D is possibly TRBD1 (5 bases). CDR1 and CDR2 (germline): SGHVS, FQNEAQ. The CDR3 totals 16 residues. V gave up 5 bases and J gave up 5 bases, with 16 bases separating them. CDR3 nucleotide sequence: TGTGCCAGCAGCCCCAGGGTTCCCCGAGATAATTCACCCCTCCACTTT. It yields the protein CASSPRVPRDNSPLHF.

This clonotype came up a few times. The chain is built from TRBV4-1 and TRBJ1-5; D may be TRBD1 (5 bases). The CDR3 is 17 residues long. From germline, CDR1 is MGHRA and CDR2 YSYEKL. V gave up 1 base and J gave up 3 bases, with 16 bases separating them. The CDR3 loop reads CASSQVTGPRDNQPQHF. DNA of the CDR3: TGCGCCAGCAGCCAAGTCACGGGGCCGAGGGACAATCAGCCCCAGCATTTT.

This sequence joins TRBV21-1 and TRBJ2-4; TRBD1, the D gene given by the table, was not confirmed from the DNA. TRBV21-1 is a pseudogene segment. The CDR3 has 16 residues. The CDR3 bases are TGTGCCAGCAGCAGGCAGGGGGGGTTGGCCAAAAACATTCAGTACTTC. This gives the protein CASSRQGGLAKNIQYF.

This chain uses TRBV30 with TRBJ1-5; maybe TRBD1 (5 bases). The CDR3 consists of 11 residues. CDR1 and CDR2 from the germline V gene are GTSNPN and SVGIG (reference sequence). The V end lost 5 bases, the J end lost 6 bases, and 8 bases lay between the germline ends. CDR3 nucleotide sequence: TGTGCCTGGGGGGCAGGTCAGCCCCAGCATTTT. Its translation: CAWGAGQPQHF.

This rearrangement joins TRBV18 to TRBJ1-1, with D tentatively TRBD1 (5 bases). Germline CDR1 KGHSH, CDR2 LQKENI. The ends were cut back, 6 bases at V and 4 bases at J, with 15 bases in the middle. This CDR3 is 14 amino acids long. The DNA of the CDR3 is TGTGCCAGCTCCCTCTCCGACAGAGGCACTGAAGCTTTCTTT. This translates into CASSLSDRGTEAFF.

This clonotype was recorded a few times. The chain employs TRBV4-3 and TRBJ2-1; D gene unclear. The CDR3 is 15 residues long. The germline V gene has CDR1 LGHNA and CDR2 YSLEER. Trimming took 3 bases from V and 2 from J, leaving 11 bases between them. CDR3 nucleotides: TGCGCCAGCAGCCACATTAGAACTGCCTACAATGAGCAGTTCTTC. This gives the protein CASSHIRTAYNEQFF.

The chain combines TRBV11-3 with TRBJ1-2; weak D call: TRBD1 (5 bases). CDR1 and CDR2 (germline): SGHNT, YENEEA. This CDR3 is built from 15 residues. The V end was cut by 0 bases, the J end by 6 bases, with 14 bases between. The CDR3 is CASSLDVRGRNGYTF. Written as DNA, the CDR3 is TGTGCCAGCAGCTTAGATGTACGGGGGAGAAATGGCTACACCTTC.

J is TRBJ2-2 and V is TRBV15, with TRBD2 as a possible D gene (7 bases). This CDR3 is built from 15 residues. The V end was cut by 0 bases, the J end by 7 bases, with 12 bases between. Germline V CDR1 and CDR2: LNHNV, YYDKDF (reference sequence). In nucleotides, the CDR3 is TGTGCCACCAGCAGAGATGGGGGGGCAGGCGGGGAGCTGTTTTTT. Residues: CATSRDGGAGGELFF.

The chain links TRBV6-2 or TRBV6-3 to TRBJ2-2; TRBD2 aligns across 7 bases. This CDR3 has 13 amino acids. After removal of 8 bases from V and 3 bases from J, the junction contained 3 bases not matched to a gene. Per germline, CDR1 MNHEY and CDR2 SVGEGT. CDR3 DNA: TGTGCCAGCGCCCGGGGGGACACCGGGGAGCTGTTTTTT. It yields the protein CASARGDTGELFF.

This chain connects TRBV18 to TRBJ1-1; a weak D match, TRBD1 (6 bases). This CDR3 comprises 16 residues. CDR1 KGHSH and CDR2 LQKENI come from the germline V gene. Trimming removed 0 bases at V and 3 bases at J, with 14 bases between. DNA for the CDR3: TGTGCCAGCTCACCACCTAACAGGGCGCGGTACACTGAAGCTTTCTTT. Translation gives CASSPPNRARYTEAFF.

J is TRBJ1-1 and V is TRBV7-8; D may be TRBD1 (6 bases). The CDR3 length is 14 residues. The V end was cut by 4 bases, the J end by 5 bases, with 14 bases between. Germline CDR1 SGHVS, CDR2 FQNEAQ. For the CDR3, the DNA is TGTGCCAGCAGCTATAGGGACATTCGGACTGAAGCTTTCTTT. This gives the protein CASSYRDIRTEAFF.